A few counts support the clone carrying this T cell receptor beta chain. Its specificity is unknown. This record comes from a study of T-cell memory formation after mild COVID-19. TCRdb redid the calling of the 5' RACE reads with MiXCR, one entry per CDR3 protein. The sample shows around 250,000 distinct CDR3 sequences, approximately 15% of them seen only once. Findings and caveats of the study: Some responding clones appeared in pre-infection memory, suggesting cross-reactive memory joined.

The germline V and J ends were trimmed by 3 bases and 0 bases, with 10 bases remaining between them. The CDR3 spans 14 residues. Germline lookup yields CDR1 SGDLS and CDR2 YYNGEE. This rearrangement joins TRBV9 to TRBJ2-7; D uncertain. Sequences were obtained from PBMCs or a T cell subset sorted from them (not recorded which). This sequence originates from an adult woman who had mild COVID-19 (a few samples of this study predate the infection). Cell type and time point are not known. The CDR3 sequence: CASSAPTPSYEQYF. The CDR3 DNA reads TGTGCCAGCAGCGCTCCGACCCCCTCCTACGAGCAGTACTTC.